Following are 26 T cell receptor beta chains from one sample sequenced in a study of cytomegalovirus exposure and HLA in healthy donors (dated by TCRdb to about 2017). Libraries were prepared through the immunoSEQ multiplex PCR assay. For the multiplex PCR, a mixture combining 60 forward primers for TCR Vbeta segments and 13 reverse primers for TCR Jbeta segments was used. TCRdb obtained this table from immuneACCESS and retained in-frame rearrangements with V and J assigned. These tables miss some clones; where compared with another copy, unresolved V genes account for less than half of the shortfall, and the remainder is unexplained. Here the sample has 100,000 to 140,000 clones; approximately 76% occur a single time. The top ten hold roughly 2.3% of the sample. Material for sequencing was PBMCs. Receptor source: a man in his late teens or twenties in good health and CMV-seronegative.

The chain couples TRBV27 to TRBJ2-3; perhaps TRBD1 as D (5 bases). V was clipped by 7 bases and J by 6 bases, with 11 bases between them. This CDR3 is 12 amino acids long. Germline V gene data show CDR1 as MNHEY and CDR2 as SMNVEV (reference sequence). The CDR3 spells CASTRVGDTQYF. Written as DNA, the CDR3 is TGTGCCAGCACCAGGGTGGGGGATACGCAGTATTTT.

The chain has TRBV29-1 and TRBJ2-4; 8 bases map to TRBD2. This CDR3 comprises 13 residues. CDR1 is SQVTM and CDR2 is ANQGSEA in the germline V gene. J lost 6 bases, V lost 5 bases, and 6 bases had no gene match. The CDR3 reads CSVPTGGGNIQYF. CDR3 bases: TGCAGCGTTCCAACGGGGGGGGGAAACATTCAGTACTTC.

The chain's CDR3 is CASSASGGAYNEQFF. For the CDR3, the DNA is TGTGCCAGCAGCGCAAGCGGGGGGGCTTACAATGAGCAGTTCTTC. The V gene is TRBV7-2, the J gene TRBJ2-1; the match to TRBD2 covers 10 bases. This CDR3 is 15 amino acids long. V lost 5 bases to trimming and J lost 4 bases; unmatched junction nucleotides: 5. The V gene's germline CDR1 is SGHTA and CDR2 FQGNSA.

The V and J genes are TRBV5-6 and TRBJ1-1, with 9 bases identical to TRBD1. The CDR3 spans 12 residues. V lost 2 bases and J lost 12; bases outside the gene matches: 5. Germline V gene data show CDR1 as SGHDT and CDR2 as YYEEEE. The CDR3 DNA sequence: TGTGCCAGCAGCTTTGGGACAGGGAGGACTTTCTTT. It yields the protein CASSFGTGRTFF.

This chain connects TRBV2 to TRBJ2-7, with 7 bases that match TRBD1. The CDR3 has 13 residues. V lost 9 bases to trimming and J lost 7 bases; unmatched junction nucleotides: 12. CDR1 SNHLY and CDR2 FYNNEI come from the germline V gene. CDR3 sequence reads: CARGTRTGDEQYF. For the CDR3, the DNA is TGTGCCAGGGGTACTCGGACAGGTGATGAGCAGTACTTC.

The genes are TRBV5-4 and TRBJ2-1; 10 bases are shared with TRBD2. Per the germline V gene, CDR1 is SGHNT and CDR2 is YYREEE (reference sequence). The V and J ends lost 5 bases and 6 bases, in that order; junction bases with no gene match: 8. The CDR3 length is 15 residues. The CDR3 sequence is CASRESGGGLNEQFF. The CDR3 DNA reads TGTGCCAGCAGGGAAAGCGGGGGGGGACTCAATGAGCAGTTCTTC.

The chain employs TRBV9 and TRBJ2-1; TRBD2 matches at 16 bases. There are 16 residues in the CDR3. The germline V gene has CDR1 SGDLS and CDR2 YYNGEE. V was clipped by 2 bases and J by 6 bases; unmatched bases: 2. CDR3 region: CASSVGLAGGGNEQFF. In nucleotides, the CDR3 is TGTGCCAGCAGCGTGGGACTAGCGGGGGGGGGCAATGAGCAGTTCTTC.

CDR3 sequence: CASSGLAGGQETQYF. Here the CDR3 DNA reads TGCGCCAGCAGTGGACTAGCGGGGGGGCAGGAGACCCAGTACTTC. The chain carries TRBV4-1 and TRBJ2-5, with 15 bases matching TRBD2. Germline CDR1 reads MGHRA; CDR2 reads YSYEKL. The CDR3 is made up of 15 amino acids. The trim removed 6 bases at V and 5 bases at J, leaving 4 bases unmatched.

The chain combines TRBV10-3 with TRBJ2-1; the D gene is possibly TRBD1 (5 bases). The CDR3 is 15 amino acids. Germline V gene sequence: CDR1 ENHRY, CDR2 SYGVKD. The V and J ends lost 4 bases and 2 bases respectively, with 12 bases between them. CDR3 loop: CAISAELTAYNEQFF. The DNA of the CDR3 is TGTGCCATCAGTGCGGAATTGACAGCCTACAATGAGCAGTTCTTC.

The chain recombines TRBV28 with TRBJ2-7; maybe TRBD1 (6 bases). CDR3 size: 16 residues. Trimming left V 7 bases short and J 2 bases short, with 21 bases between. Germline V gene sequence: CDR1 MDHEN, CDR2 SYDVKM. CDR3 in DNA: TGTGCCAGCACCCCCCCTCCCCAAGGGGGAGCCTACGAGCAGTACTTC. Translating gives CASTPPPQGGAYEQYF.

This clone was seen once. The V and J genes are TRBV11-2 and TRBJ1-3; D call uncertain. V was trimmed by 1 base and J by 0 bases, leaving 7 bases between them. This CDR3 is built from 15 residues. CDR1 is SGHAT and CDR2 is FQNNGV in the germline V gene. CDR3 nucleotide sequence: TGTGCCAGCAGCTTAGTTCCGTTCTCTGGAAACACCATATATTTT. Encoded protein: CASSLVPFSGNTIYF.

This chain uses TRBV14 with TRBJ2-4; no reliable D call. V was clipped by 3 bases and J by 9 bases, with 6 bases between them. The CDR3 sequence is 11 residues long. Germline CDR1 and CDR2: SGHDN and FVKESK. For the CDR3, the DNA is TGTGCCAGCAGCCATAGCAGCATTCAGTACTTC. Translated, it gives CASSHSSIQYF.

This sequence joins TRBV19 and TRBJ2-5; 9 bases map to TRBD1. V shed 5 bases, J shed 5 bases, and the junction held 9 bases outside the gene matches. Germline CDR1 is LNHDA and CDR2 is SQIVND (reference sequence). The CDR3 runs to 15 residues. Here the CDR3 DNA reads TGTGCCAGTAGTTACGGGACAGGGTATCAGGAGACCCAGTACTTC. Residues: CASSYGTGYQETQYF.

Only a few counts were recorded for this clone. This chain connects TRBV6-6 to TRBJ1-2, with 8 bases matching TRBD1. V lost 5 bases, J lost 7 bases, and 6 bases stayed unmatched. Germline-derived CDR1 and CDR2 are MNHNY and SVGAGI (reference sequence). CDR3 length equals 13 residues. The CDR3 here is CASSTRQGPGYTF. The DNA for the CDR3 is TGTGCCAGCAGTACTCGACAGGGGCCTGGCTACACCTTC.

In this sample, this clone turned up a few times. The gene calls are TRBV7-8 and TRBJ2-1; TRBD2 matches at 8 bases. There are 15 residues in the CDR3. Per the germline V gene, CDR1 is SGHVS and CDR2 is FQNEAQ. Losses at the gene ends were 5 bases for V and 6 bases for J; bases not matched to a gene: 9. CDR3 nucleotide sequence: TGTGCCAGCAGCCCTAGGATAGCGGGGATCAATGAGCAGTTCTTC. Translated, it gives CASSPRIAGINEQFF.

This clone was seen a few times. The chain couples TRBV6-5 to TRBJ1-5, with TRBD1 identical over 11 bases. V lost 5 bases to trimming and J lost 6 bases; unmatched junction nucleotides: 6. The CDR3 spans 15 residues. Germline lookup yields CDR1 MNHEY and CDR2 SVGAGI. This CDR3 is CASSRSGTGGQPQHF. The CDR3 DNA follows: TGTGCCAGCAGTAGGTCCGGGACAGGGGGTCAGCCCCAGCATTTT.

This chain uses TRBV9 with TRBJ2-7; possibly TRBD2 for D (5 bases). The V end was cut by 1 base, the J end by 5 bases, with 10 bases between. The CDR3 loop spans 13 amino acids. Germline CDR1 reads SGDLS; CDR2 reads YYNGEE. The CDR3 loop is CASSVSEGHEQYF. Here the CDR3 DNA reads TGTGCCAGCAGCGTATCAGAGGGCCACGAGCAGTACTTC.

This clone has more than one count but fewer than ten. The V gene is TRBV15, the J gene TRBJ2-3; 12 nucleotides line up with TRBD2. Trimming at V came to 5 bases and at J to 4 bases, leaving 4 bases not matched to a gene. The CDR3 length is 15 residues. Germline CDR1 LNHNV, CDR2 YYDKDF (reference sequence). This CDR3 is CATSATSGGADTQYF. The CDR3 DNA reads TGTGCCACCAGCGCGACTAGCGGGGGCGCAGATACGCAGTATTTT.

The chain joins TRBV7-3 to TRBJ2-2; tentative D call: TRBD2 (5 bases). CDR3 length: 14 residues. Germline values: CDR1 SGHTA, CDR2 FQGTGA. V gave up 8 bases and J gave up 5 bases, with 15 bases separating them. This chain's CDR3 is CASGATGITGELFF. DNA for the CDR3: TGTGCCAGCGGAGCTACGGGGATTACCGGGGAGCTGTTTTTT.

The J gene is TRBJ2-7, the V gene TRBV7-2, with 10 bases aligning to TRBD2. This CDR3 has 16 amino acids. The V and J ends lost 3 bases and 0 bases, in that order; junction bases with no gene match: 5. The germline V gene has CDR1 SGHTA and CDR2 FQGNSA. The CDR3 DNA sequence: TGTGCCAGCAGCTTTAGGACTAGCGGCCGCTCCTACGAGCAGTACTTC. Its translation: CASSFRTSGRSYEQYF.

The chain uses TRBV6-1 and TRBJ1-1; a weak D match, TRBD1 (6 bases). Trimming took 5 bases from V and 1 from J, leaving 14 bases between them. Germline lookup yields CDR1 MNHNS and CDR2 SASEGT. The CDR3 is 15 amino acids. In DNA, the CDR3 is TGTGCCAGCAGTAATCTGGGGGCGCCGAACACTGAAGCTTTCTTT. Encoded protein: CASSNLGAPNTEAFF.

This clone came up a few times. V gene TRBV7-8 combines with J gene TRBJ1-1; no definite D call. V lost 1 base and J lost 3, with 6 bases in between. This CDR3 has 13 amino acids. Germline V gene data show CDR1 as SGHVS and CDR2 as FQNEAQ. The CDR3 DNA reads TGTGCCAGCAGCTTAGTCGGGTACACTGAAGCTTTCTTT. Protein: CASSLVGYTEAFF.

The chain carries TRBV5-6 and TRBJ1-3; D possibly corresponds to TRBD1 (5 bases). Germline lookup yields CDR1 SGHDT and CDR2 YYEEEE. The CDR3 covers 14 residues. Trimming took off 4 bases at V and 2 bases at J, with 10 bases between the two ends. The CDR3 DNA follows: TGTGCCAGCAGCGCACCAGGGACTGGAAACACCATATATTTT. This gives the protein CASSAPGTGNTIYF.

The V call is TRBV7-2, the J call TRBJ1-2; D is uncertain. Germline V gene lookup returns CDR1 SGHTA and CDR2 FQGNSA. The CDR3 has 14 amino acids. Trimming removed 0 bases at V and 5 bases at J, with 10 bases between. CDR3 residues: CASSLAGLPYGYTF. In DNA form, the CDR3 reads TGTGCCAGCAGCTTAGCGGGCCTCCCTTATGGCTACACCTTC. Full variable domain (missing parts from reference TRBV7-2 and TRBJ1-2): GAGVSQSPSNKVTEKGKDVELRCDPISGHTALYWYRQSLGQGLEFLIYFQGNSAPDKSGLPSDRFSAERTGGSVSTLTIQRTQQEDSAVYLCASSLAGLPYGYTFGSGTRLTVV.

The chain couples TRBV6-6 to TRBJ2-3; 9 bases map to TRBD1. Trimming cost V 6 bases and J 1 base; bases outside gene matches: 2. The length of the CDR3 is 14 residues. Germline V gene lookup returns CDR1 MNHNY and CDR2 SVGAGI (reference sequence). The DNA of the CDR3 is TGTGCCAGCAGGGACAGGGGTGGCACAGATACGCAGTATTTT. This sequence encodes CASRDRGGTDTQYF.

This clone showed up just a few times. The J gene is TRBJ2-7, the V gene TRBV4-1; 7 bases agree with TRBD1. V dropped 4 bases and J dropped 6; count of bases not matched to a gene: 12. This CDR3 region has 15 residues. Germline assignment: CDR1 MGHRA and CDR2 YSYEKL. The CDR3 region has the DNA TGCGCCAGCAGCCCCGGGGTTCAGGGGGATGTCGAGCAGTACTTC. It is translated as CASSPGVQGDVEQYF.